This entry lists 26 T cell receptor beta chains sequenced from one sample in a study of T cells of healthy individuals. TCRdb reprocessed the 5' RACE reads with MiXCR, giving one entry per CDR3 protein. Of about 41,000 distinct CDR3 sequences listed, roughly 4.3% are singletons. The receptors shown here come from a human donor in good health.

This clonotype was counted at least ten times. The V gene is TRBV18, the J gene TRBJ2-5; D remains unclear. V was trimmed by 4 bases and J by 1 base, leaving 10 bases between them. The germline CDR1 and CDR2 sequences are KGHSH and LQKENI. CDR3 length: 14 amino acids. The CDR3 protein is CASSLLGPQETQYF. Written as DNA, the CDR3 is TGTGCCAGCTCACTTTTAGGGCCCCAAGAGACCCAGTACTTC.

The sample holds many counts of this clonotype. The J gene is TRBJ2-3, the V gene TRBV29-1; a possible D gene is TRBD1 (6 bases). V was clipped by 2 bases and J by 3 bases, with 9 bases between them. CDR3 length equals 13 residues. Germline CDR1 and CDR2: SQVTM and ANQGSEA. The CDR3: CSVETGTTDTQYF. The CDR3 DNA is TGCAGCGTTGAAACAGGGACGACAGATACGCAGTATTTT.

The chain couples TRBV2 to TRBJ2-5; 7 nucleotides line up with TRBD2. Germline CDR1 and CDR2: SNHLY and FYNNEI. This CDR3 spans 14 amino acids. V shed 6 bases, J shed 4 bases, and the junction held 8 bases outside the gene matches. CDR3 DNA: TGTGCCAGCAGCGTCAGACTAGCCCCAGAGACCCAGTACTTC. It specifies CASSVRLAPETQYF.

This clonotype came up a few times. The V call is TRBV5-4, the J call TRBJ2-3; TRBD2 aligns across 8 bases. J lost 0 bases, V lost 1 base, and 7 bases had no gene match. Germline values: CDR1 SGHNT, CDR2 YYREEE (reference sequence). The CDR3 length is 17 residues. The CDR3 here is CASSLMKLAGSTDTQYF. Here the CDR3 DNA reads TGTGCCAGCAGCTTGATGAAGCTAGCGGGTAGCACAGATACGCAGTATTTT.

Ten or more counts support this clonotype. V usage is TRBV9 and J usage is TRBJ1-6, with 7 positions matching TRBD1. Germline CDR1 reads SGDLS; CDR2 reads YYNGEE. The CDR3 is 14 amino acids. Unmatched junction bases numbered 7, after V lost 3 bases and J lost 10 bases. CDR3 nucleotides: TGTGCCAGCAGCGCCATGCAGGGGGACTCACCCCTCCACTTT. Its protein is CASSAMQGDSPLHF.

There are a few counts of this clonotype. The rearrangement links TRBV7-8 to TRBJ1-1; 8 bases map to TRBD1. There are 16 residues in the CDR3. The germline V gene encodes CDR1 SGHVS and CDR2 FQNEAQ. Germline trimming cut 5 bases from V and 3 bases from J; bases unmatched to any gene: 11. The chain's CDR3 is CASSPRQGPGYTEAFF. CDR3 sequence (DNA): TGTGCCAGCAGCCCCAGACAGGGGCCCGGGTACACTGAAGCTTTCTTT.

The rearrangement joins TRBV20-1 to TRBJ2-2; TRBD2 aligns across 9 bases. The ends lost 3 bases at V and 4 bases at J; junction bases unmatched: 9. Per the germline V gene, CDR1 is DFQATT and CDR2 is SNEGSKA (reference sequence). The length of the CDR3 is 16 residues. The CDR3 sequence: CSASAPFSGSTGELFF. CDR3 nucleotides: TGCAGTGCTAGCGCCCCCTTTAGCGGGAGCACCGGGGAGCTGTTTTTT.

This clonotype has at least ten counts. The V and J genes are TRBV29-1 and TRBJ2-7; 11 positions match TRBD1. Per the germline V gene, CDR1 is SQVTM and CDR2 is ANQGSEA. Losses at the gene ends were 6 bases for V and 4 bases for J; bases not matched to a gene: 5. The CDR3 spans 13 residues. DNA for the CDR3: TGCAGCGTCGCCGGGACAGGGGGTTACGAGCAGTACTTC. This gives the protein CSVAGTGGYEQYF.

This clonotype was recorded at least ten times. The rearrangement links TRBV11-2 to TRBJ2-7, with D unclear. The ends were cut back, 4 bases at V and 0 bases at J, with 10 bases in the middle. Germline values: CDR1 SGHAT, CDR2 FQNNGV. CDR3 length: 14 amino acids. CDR3 sequence (DNA): TGTGCCAGCAGCTCGCGACTCCGCTCCTACGAGCAGTACTTC. Its protein is CASSSRLRSYEQYF.

This clonotype was recorded at least ten times. V and J are TRBV30 and TRBJ2-5; D unresolved. This CDR3 has 14 residues. The germline V and J ends were trimmed by 0 bases and 2 bases, with 10 bases remaining between them. Germline V gene lookup returns CDR1 GTSNPN and CDR2 SVGIG (reference sequence). The chain's CDR3 is CAWSVDPDQETQYF. CDR3 nucleotide sequence: TGTGCCTGGAGTGTAGATCCAGATCAAGAGACCCAGTACTTC.

This clonotype appeared many times. The chain carries TRBV11-2 and TRBJ2-7; TRBD1 agrees at 8 bases. The germline V gene has CDR1 SGHAT and CDR2 FQNNGV. The CDR3 is 16 amino acids. J gave up 2 bases and V 1 base, and 7 bases lay outside the gene matches. The CDR3 region has the DNA TGTGCCAGCAGCTTAGGAACGACAGGGGTAACCTACGAGCAGTACTTC. It yields the protein CASSLGTTGVTYEQYF. Using reference TRBV11-2 and TRBJ2-7 for the parts outside the CDR3, the full variable domain is EAGVAQSPRYKIIEKRQSVAFWCNPISGHATLYWYQQILGQGPKLLIQFQNNGVVDDSQLPKDRFSAERLKGVDSTLKIQPAKLEDSAVYLCASSLGTTGVTYEQYFGPGTRLTVT.

This clonotype was picked up a small number of times. The gene calls are TRBV6-1 and TRBJ2-5; 7 nucleotides agree with TRBD2. Germline assignment: CDR1 MNHNS and CDR2 SASEGT. This CDR3 spans 14 amino acids. The junction had 3 bases not matched to a gene; V was cut back by 3 bases and J by 2 bases. The CDR3 DNA is TGTGCCAGCAGTGAGGGGAGGGAACAAGAGACCCAGTACTTC. The encoded protein is CASSEGREQETQYF.

Ten or more counts support this clonotype. The chain has TRBV20-1 and TRBJ2-1, with 8 bases that match TRBD2. This CDR3 region has 15 residues. CDR1 and CDR2 (germline): DFQATT, SNEGSKA (reference sequence). Losses at the gene ends were 5 bases for V and 0 bases for J; bases not matched to a gene: 6. The CDR3: CSAGSGLGSYNEQFF. The CDR3 DNA follows: TGCAGTGCTGGATCGGGACTAGGCTCCTACAATGAGCAGTTCTTC.

This clonotype was recorded a few times. This chain connects TRBV25-1 to TRBJ1-4; unclear D gene. Germline V gene lookup returns CDR1 MGHDK and CDR2 SYGVNS. V was shortened by 8 bases and J by 8 bases, with 15 bases between the two germline ends. This CDR3 spans 13 amino acids. The CDR3 coding sequence is TGTGCCAGCTCCGGGCCAGTTCTCGAAAAACTGTTTTTT. Translating gives CASSGPVLEKLFF. Together with reference TRBV25-1 and TRBJ1-4, the CDR3 gives the full variable domain: EADIYQTPRYLVIGTGKKITLECSQTMGHDKMYWYQQDPGMELHLIHYSYGVNSTEKGDLSSESTVSRIRTEHFPLTLESARPSHTSQYLCASSGPVLEKLFFGSGTQLSVL.

This clonotype occurred many times. The chain couples TRBV12-3 or TRBV12-4 to TRBJ2-6; D gene unclear. Trimming removed 2 bases at V and 0 bases at J, with 8 bases between. The CDR3 covers 16 residues. The CDR3 sequence: CASSLRRLSGANVLTF. In DNA form, the CDR3 reads TGTGCCAGCAGTTTAAGACGGCTCTCTGGGGCCAACGTCCTGACTTTC.

This clonotype was observed a handful of times. This chain uses TRBV5-1 with TRBJ1-2; the D is unclear. CDR1 is SGHRS and CDR2 is YFSETQ in the germline V gene. The CDR3 is made up of 14 amino acids. The ends were cut back, 0 bases at V and 3 bases at J, with 9 bases in the middle. The CDR3 sequence is CASSLDSGYYGYTF. CDR3 nucleotide sequence: TGCGCCAGCAGCTTGGATAGCGGCTACTATGGCTACACCTTC.

The J gene is TRBJ1-2, the V gene TRBV5-1; 10 positions match TRBD1. This CDR3 is built from 15 residues. From germline, CDR1 is SGHRS and CDR2 YFSETQ. J lost 8 bases, V lost 4 bases, and 11 bases had no gene match. CDR3 residues: CASSPGTGDLRGYTF. The CDR3 coding sequence is TGCGCCAGCAGCCCCGGGACAGGGGACTTAAGAGGCTACACCTTC.

This clonotype came up many times. The chain couples TRBV7-9 to TRBJ1-4; 8 bases map to TRBD1. V trimming: 2 bases; J trimming: 10 bases; junction bases outside the gene matches: 9. This CDR3 has 15 amino acids. CDR1 and CDR2 from the germline V gene are SEHNR and FQNEAQ (reference sequence). CDR3 nucleotide sequence: TGTGCCAGCAGCTTAAGGGCGACAGGGGAGACAAAACTGTTTTTT. This codes for CASSLRATGETKLFF.

This clonotype was counted between two and nine times. The CDR3 region is CSARRLADRTPTDTQYF. In DNA, the CDR3 is TGCAGTGCTCGTCGACTAGCGGACCGAACGCCCACAGATACGCAGTATTTT. The rearrangement links TRBV20-1 to TRBJ2-3, with TRBD2 matching over 9 bases. Losses at the gene ends were 5 bases for V and 2 bases for J; bases not matched to a gene: 14. Germline loops: CDR1 DFQATT, CDR2 SNEGSKA (reference sequence). CDR3 size: 17 residues.

This clonotype showed up many times. The chain combines TRBV18 with TRBJ2-5; the D is unclear. The length of the CDR3 is 13 residues. V lost 2 bases and J lost 1, with 5 bases in between. CDR1 is KGHSH and CDR2 is LQKENI in the germline V gene. The CDR3 nucleotides read TGTGCCAGCTCACCAGACGTCCAAGAGACCCAGTACTTC. This encodes CASSPDVQETQYF.

In its sample, this clonotype was seen many times. J is TRBJ1-2 and V is TRBV2; D not resolved. This CDR3 comprises 11 residues. Trimming removed 4 bases at V and 6 bases at J, with 6 bases between. CDR1 is SNHLY, CDR2 FYNNEI, per germline. In DNA, the CDR3 is TGTGCCAGCAGTGGAGAGGATGGCTACACCTTC. Protein sequence: CASSGEDGYTF. The whole variable domain, filled in from reference TRBV2 and TRBJ1-2, reads EPEVTQTPSHQVTQMGQEVILRCVPISNHLYFYWYRQILGQKVEFLVSFYNNEISEKSEIFDDQFSVERPDGSNFTLKIRSTKLEDSAMYFCASSGEDGYTFGSGTRLTVV.

This clonotype showed up many times. As the CDR3 is not closed by the conserved phenylalanine or tryptophan, this likely results from a read error. Because the CDR3's place on the DNA is in doubt, the DNA is left out and the CDR3 is given as listed by TCRdb. V gene TRBV2 combines with J gene TRBJ2-7; TRBD1, the table's D call, lacks a check against the DNA. Germline CDR1 SNHLY, CDR2 FYNNEI. The CDR3 is made up of 9 amino acids, end residues included. The CDR3 sequence is CASGGDTRL.

At least ten counts were recorded for this clonotype. This chain links TRBV9 with TRBJ2-3; possibly TRBD2 for D (5 bases). Germline CDR1 is SGDLS and CDR2 is YYNGEE. V was clipped by 6 bases and J by 5 bases, with 22 bases between them. The CDR3 totals 16 residues. This CDR3 is CASTPLLVPRGDTQYF. CDR3 DNA sequence: TGTGCCAGCACCCCCCTCCTAGTCCCCCGGGGAGATACGCAGTATTTT.

This clonotype was counted at least ten times. The chain recombines TRBV29-1 with TRBJ1-5, with TRBD1 as a possible D gene (6 bases). The CDR3 loop spans 12 amino acids. Germline V gene lookup returns CDR1 SQVTM and CDR2 ANQGSEA. Trimming pared 7 bases from V and 1 base from J, leaving 8 bases between. CDR3 DNA: TGCAGCGCGGGGGGCAGCAATCAGCCCCAGCATTTT. Protein sequence: CSAGGSNQPQHF.

This clonotype was seen ten or more times. The J gene is TRBJ2-3, the V gene TRBV5-1; unclear D gene. CDR1 is SGHRS and CDR2 is YFSETQ in the germline V gene. This CDR3 region has 14 residues. V was trimmed by 2 bases and J by 4 bases, leaving 11 bases between them. CDR3 sequence (DNA): TGCGCCAGCAGCTTTGGCAGTCATTCAGATACGCAGTATTTT. Its protein product is CASSFGSHSDTQYF.

This clonotype was seen at least ten times. The chain combines TRBV6-5 with TRBJ1-2; 12 nucleotides line up with TRBD1. Germline-derived CDR1 and CDR2 are MNHEY and SVGAGI. The ends lost 3 bases at V and 6 bases at J; junction bases unmatched: 11. CDR3 size: 17 residues. CDR3 sequence (DNA): TGTGCCAGCAGTTATAGATCGGTGGGACAGGGGGCGGATGGCTACACCTTC. Residues: CASSYRSVGQGADGYTF.